These 18 T cell receptor beta chains originate from one sample sequenced in a study of T-cell memory formation after mild COVID-19. TCRdb analysed the 5' RACE reads with MiXCR anew, one entry per CDR3 protein. Among tens of thousands of distinct CDR3 sequences, 9.3% were seen once, and the ten largest hold 10% to 15%. The sequencing sample was made of PBMCs or a T cell subset sorted from them (not recorded which). All receptors derive from an adult woman who had mild COVID-19 (a few samples of this study predate the infection). Cell type and time point are not known.

This clonotype was counted at least ten times. J is TRBJ2-3 and V is TRBV7-8, with TRBD2 matching over 13 bases. The V gene end was trimmed by 2 bases and the J gene end by 2 bases; junction bases not matched to a gene: 7. CDR1 and CDR2 (germline): SGHVS, FQNEAQ. CDR3 length: 18 amino acids. The CDR3 coding sequence is TGTGCCAGCAGCTTACCCATGACTAGCGGGAGGATCACAGATACGCAGTATTTT. Its protein is CASSLPMTSGRITDTQYF.

This clonotype was found a few times. V usage is TRBV30 and J usage is TRBJ1-2; D is undetermined. The ends were cut back, 5 bases at V and 3 bases at J, with 13 bases in the middle. The germline V gene has CDR1 GTSNPN and CDR2 SVGIG (reference sequence). This CDR3 has 13 residues. For the CDR3, the DNA is TGTGCCTGGCGACCGGAACTTGACTATGGCTACACCTTC. This sequence encodes CAWRPELDYGYTF. Full variable domain (rest looked up from reference TRBV30 and TRBJ1-2): SQTIHQWPATLVQPVGSPLSLECTVEGTSNPNLYWYRQAAGRGLQLLFYSVGIGQISSEVPQNLSASRPQDRQFILSSKKLLLSDSGFYLCAWRPELDYGYTFGSGTRLTVV.

V gene TRBV7-3 combines with J gene TRBJ1-6, with D tentatively TRBD1 (5 bases). From germline, CDR1 is SGHTA and CDR2 FQGTGA. This CDR3 contains 16 residues. Trimming left V 2 bases short and J 5 bases short, with 13 bases between. CDR3 nucleotide sequence: TGTGCCAGCAGCTTAGGGTCGGGGCGGAATAATTCACCCCTCCACTTT. Its protein is CASSLGSGRNNSPLHF.

This clonotype was seen many times. This rearrangement joins TRBV6-5 to TRBJ1-5; no definite D call. CDR1 and CDR2 (germline): MNHEY, SVGAGI. This CDR3 is built from 14 residues. Trimming removed 6 bases from V and 0 bases from J, with 9 bases in between. The CDR3 DNA follows: TGTGCCAGCAGGAGCCCTCATAGCAATCAGCCCCAGCATTTT. The encoded protein is CASRSPHSNQPQHF.

This clonotype is medium-sized. V and J are TRBV12-3 or TRBV12-4 and TRBJ2-7, with TRBD1 identical over 10 bases. The CDR3 consists of 13 residues. Germline trimming cut 5 bases from V and 5 bases from J; bases unmatched to any gene: 3. The CDR3 sequence is CASSLGTGDEQYF. The CDR3 DNA sequence: TGTGCCAGCAGTCTCGGGACAGGGGACGAGCAGTACTTC.

This clonotype came up a few times. The chain recombines TRBV6-1 with TRBJ2-4; D is uncertain. Germline V lookup: CDR1 MNHNS, CDR2 SASEGT. This CDR3 is 12 amino acids long. V was clipped by 0 bases and J by 11 bases, with 8 bases between them. In DNA, the CDR3 is TGTGCCAGCAGTGAAGCTCTAGGCCTTCAGTACTTC. It is translated as CASSEALGLQYF.

This clonotype was detected many times. This sequence joins TRBV2 and TRBJ2-3; TRBD1 might be the D (7 bases). The germline CDR1 and CDR2 sequences are SNHLY and FYNNEI. The CDR3 has 14 residues. V was pared by 6 bases and J by 4 bases, with 14 bases between. As DNA, the CDR3 is TGTGCCAGCAGAATCGGAGGGGGCGCAGATACGCAGTATTTT. It encodes CASRIGGGADTQYF.

This clonotype turned up a few times. This rearrangement joins TRBV20-1 to TRBJ1-1; 7 positions match TRBD1. J gave up 3 bases and V 3 bases, and 7 bases lay outside the gene matches. The CDR3 runs to 14 residues. Germline CDR1 is DFQATT and CDR2 is SNEGSKA (reference sequence). CDR3 nucleotides: TGCAGTGCTAGGGGGAGACAGGGTGACACTGAAGCTTTCTTT. Protein sequence: CSARGRQGDTEAFF.

The chain carries TRBV7-3 and TRBJ2-5, with TRBD2 matching 13 bases. CDR3 length: 16 residues. Germline CDR1 and CDR2: SGHTA and FQGTGA. The trim removed 5 bases at V and 4 bases at J, leaving 7 bases unmatched. CDR3 in amino acids: CASSLGLAGERETQYF. In DNA form, the CDR3 reads TGTGCCAGCAGCCTAGGACTAGCGGGAGAAAGAGAGACCCAGTACTTC.

This clonotype was detected ten times or more. The gene calls are TRBV19 and TRBJ2-3; possibly TRBD2 for D (5 bases). CDR3 length: 15 amino acids. The V gene's germline CDR1 is LNHDA and CDR2 SQIVND (reference sequence). Trimming pared 7 bases from V and 4 bases from J, leaving 18 bases between. The CDR3 nucleotides are TGTGCCAGTACCCTCCGACGGGGATTGCCAGATACGCAGTATTTT. It yields the protein CASTLRRGLPDTQYF.

This clonotype was detected many times. The chain links TRBV7-3 to TRBJ2-3; D unclear. Trimming removed 1 base from V and 0 bases from J, with 11 bases in between. Germline V CDR1 and CDR2: SGHTA, FQGTGA. CDR3 length: 16 amino acids. The CDR3 region is CASSLRAGASTDTQYF. The CDR3 DNA is TGTGCCAGCAGCTTAAGAGCTGGTGCTAGCACAGATACGCAGTATTTT.

This clonotype was observed a handful of times. J is TRBJ2-3 and V is TRBV24-1; possibly TRBD1 for D (5 bases). V lost 6 bases and J lost 8, with 11 bases in between. The CDR3 spans 12 residues. Germline assignment: CDR1 KGHDR and CDR2 SFDVKD. In DNA, the CDR3 is TGTGCCACCAGTCAGGGTGTAGGTACGCAGTATTTT. Translation: CATSQGVGTQYF.

There are a few counts of this clonotype. The J gene is TRBJ1-2, the V gene TRBV4-1; possibly TRBD1 for D (5 bases). V lost 3 bases and J 6 bases, leaving 23 bases between the germline ends. Germline values: CDR1 MGHRA, CDR2 YSYEKL. The CDR3 runs to 17 residues. The CDR3 here is CASSQRIIRTQGDGYTF. In DNA, the CDR3 is TGCGCCAGCAGCCAGAGAATAATTCGCACTCAGGGAGATGGCTACACCTTC.

This clonotype was seen a few times. The J gene is TRBJ1-1, the V gene TRBV5-1; D gene ambiguous. The V gene's germline CDR1 is SGHRS and CDR2 YFSETQ. The CDR3 extends over 14 amino acids. With 1 base removed from V and 5 bases from J, the gap between germline ends came to 12 bases. The CDR3 loop is CASSLPSHGTEAFF. CDR3 nucleotides: TGCGCCAGCAGCTTGCCTTCACATGGAACTGAAGCTTTCTTT.

Ten or more counts support this clonotype. The V gene is TRBV7-2, the J gene TRBJ2-7; 8 bases line up with TRBD2. The CDR3 loop spans 15 amino acids. V was clipped by 5 bases and J by 6 bases; unmatched bases: 12. CDR1 is SGHTA, CDR2 FQGNSA, per germline. The CDR3, as DNA: TGTGCCAGCAGCACCCCGGGACTAGAGGGGAGCGAGCAGTACTTC. As protein: CASSTPGLEGSEQYF.

The genes are TRBV19 and TRBJ1-2, with TRBD1 matching 8 bases. From germline, CDR1 is LNHDA and CDR2 SQIVND (reference sequence). The CDR3 extends over 14 amino acids. V dropped 3 bases and J dropped 7; count of bases not matched to a gene: 7. This chain's CDR3 is CASSIPGQGTGYTF. Written as DNA, the CDR3 is TGTGCCAGTAGTATTCCCGGACAGGGCACTGGCTACACCTTC.

In its sample, this clonotype was seen many times. The rearrangement links TRBV20-1 to TRBJ2-7, with D maybe TRBD1 (6 bases). From germline, CDR1 is DFQATT and CDR2 SNEGSKA (reference sequence). The CDR3 is made up of 12 amino acids. The ends were cut back, 5 bases at V and 2 bases at J, with 10 bases in the middle. The CDR3 here is CSAPDRTYEQYF. The CDR3 coding sequence is TGCAGTGCTCCTGACAGGACCTACGAGCAGTACTTC.

V usage is TRBV2 and J usage is TRBJ2-5; possible D gene TRBD2, 6 bases. The CDR3 has 15 residues. The germline CDR1 and CDR2 sequences are SNHLY and FYNNEI. Trimming shortened V by 3 bases and J by 4 bases, and 15 bases separated the two germline ends. CDR3 loop: CASSERRVPRETQYF. DNA of the CDR3: TGTGCCAGCAGTGAGAGGAGGGTACCCCGAGAGACCCAGTACTTC.